These T cell receptor beta chains were read from a single sample in a study of blood T cell repertoires in COVID-19. Sequencing was performed with immunoSEQ multiplex PCR; in TCRdb, only in-frame clones are kept and a portion is missing. The sample consists of over 100,000 clones, 80% to 85% of them appearing once. Material for sequencing was peripheral blood. The receptor source for this set is a woman in her seventies with acute or convalescent COVID-19. The CDR3 runs from the conserved cysteine through the conserved F or W. The D gene is left open where the match is weak. Clone size is stated in some rows and not others, as once, few, many or a class when expanded.

cdr3_aa cdr3_nt clone_size j_call v_call cdr3_length d_call
CASSLALLAGSSYNEQFF TGCGCCAGCAGCTTGGCCCTACTAGCGGGGAGCTCCTACAATGAGCAGTTCTTC few TRBJ2-1 TRBV5-1 18 TRBD2
CASRETGDSGTQYF TGTGCCAGCAGGGAAACAGGGGACAGCGGGACCCAGTACTTC - TRBJ2-5 TRBV27 14 TRBD1
CASAGRTDTQYF TGTGCCAGCGCGGGAAGGACAGATACGCAGTATTTT - TRBJ2-3 TRBV11-3 12 -
CASSESLVSTDTQYF TGCGCCAGCAGTGAGTCGCTAGTGAGCACAGATACGCAGTATTTT - TRBJ2-3 TRBV10-1 15 -
CASSRQGGQPQHF TGTGCCAGCAGCCGACAGGGGGGCCAGCCCCAGCATTTT - TRBJ1-5 TRBV3-1/TRBV3-2 13 TRBD1
CASSLGRESTDTQYF TGTGCCAGCAGCTTAGGCAGGGAAAGCACAGATACGCAGTATTTT - TRBJ2-3 TRBV7-8 15 -
CASSLSGAGTGELFF TGTGCCAGCAGTTTATCGGGTGCCGGCACCGGGGAGCTGTTTTTT - TRBJ2-2 TRBV28 15 -
CASSVASTGNYGYTF TGTGCCAGCAGTGTCGCTTCGACAGGGAACTATGGCTACACCTTC - TRBJ1-2 TRBV6-4 15 TRBD1
CASSAGSYEQYF TGCGCCAGCAGTGCGGGTTCCTACGAGCAGTACTTC - TRBJ2-7 TRBV10-1 12 -
CASSREGLNYGYTF TGTGCCAGCAGCCGAGAGGGCTTAAACTATGGCTACACCTTC - TRBJ1-2 TRBV3-1/TRBV3-2 14 -
CASSPTRGRHEQYF TGTGCCAGCAGCCCGACCAGGGGGCGGCACGAGCAGTACTTC - TRBJ2-7 TRBV5-4 14 TRBD1
CASSTGSITNYGYTF TGTGCCAGCAGCACCGGGAGCATCACTAACTATGGCTACACCTTC - TRBJ1-2 TRBV7-9 15 -
CASSYGGDTEAFF TGTGCCAGCAGTTACGGGGGCGACACTGAAGCTTTCTTT - TRBJ1-1 TRBV6-5 13 -
CASKGLPGGELFF TGTGCGAGCAAAGGCCTGCCGGGCGGGGAGCTGTTTTTT - TRBJ2-2 TRBV2 13 -
CASSYYRTLYTGELFF TGTGCCAGCAGTTACTACCGGACTCTTTACACCGGGGAGCTGTTTTTT - TRBJ2-2 TRBV6-5 16 -
CASSTGQGFLKTQYF TGTGCCAGCAGTACGGGACAGGGTTTCCTGAAGACCCAGTACTTC - TRBJ2-5 TRBV27 15 TRBD1
CASSQGTGGRTEAFF TGTGCCAGCAGCCAAGGAACAGGGGGCCGGACTGAAGCTTTCTTT - TRBJ1-1 TRBV3-1/TRBV3-2 15 TRBD1
CASSPGRNQPQHF TGTGCCAGCTCACCGGGCAGAAATCAGCCCCAGCATTTT - TRBJ1-5 TRBV18 13 -
CASSLGTGLFPGYTF TGTGCCAGCAGCTTAGGGACAGGCCTTTTCCCAGGCTACACCTTC - TRBJ1-2 TRBV5-4 15 TRBD1
CAIRGLAGGPYNEQFF TGTGCCATCAGGGGACTAGCGGGAGGGCCCTACAATGAGCAGTTCTTC - TRBJ2-1 TRBV10-3 16 TRBD2
CASSSTASTDTQYF TGTGCCAGCAGCTCGACAGCTAGCACAGATACGCAGTATTTT - TRBJ2-3 TRBV13 14 -
CASSRPRDSYSYEQYF TGTGCCAGCAGCCGCCCCAGGGACAGTTACTCCTACGAGCAGTACTTC - TRBJ2-7 TRBV7-9 16 TRBD1
CASSLTSGSGTGELFF TGTGCCAGCAGCTTGACTAGCGGGAGCGGCACCGGGGAGCTGTTTTTT - TRBJ2-2 TRBV7-3 16 TRBD2
CASSHSTGNEQFF TGTGCCAGCAGCCATTCGACTGGTAATGAGCAGTTCTTC - TRBJ2-1 TRBV3-1/TRBV3-2 13 -
CASSYGSSGSEQYF TGTGCCAGCAGTTACGGTTCTAGCGGGAGCGAGCAGTACTTC - TRBJ2-7 TRBV6-2/TRBV6-3 14 TRBD2
CATSRPHSGTEAFF TGTGCCACCAGCAGACCCCACAGCGGCACTGAAGCTTTCTTT - TRBJ1-1 TRBV15 14 -
CASSEPGQRNTEAFF TGTGCCAGCAGTGAACCGGGACAGAGAAACACTGAAGCTTTCTTT - TRBJ1-1 TRBV25-1 15 TRBD1
CASSPSGPAGTGELFF TGCGCCAGCAGCCCTTCGGGCCCCGCGGGCACCGGGGAGCTGTTTTTT - TRBJ2-2 TRBV5-1 16 -
CASSQDPAGVKSYGYTF TGTGCCAGCAGCCAAGATCCGGCAGGGGTTAAATCCTATGGCTACACCTTC once TRBJ1-2 TRBV3-1/TRBV3-2 17 -
CASSWDRVSYEQYF TGTGCCAGCAGCTGGGACAGGGTATCCTACGAGCAGTACTTC - TRBJ2-7 TRBV7-2 14 TRBD1
CASSLPVGNSPLHF TGTGCCAGCAGCTTGCCCGTCGGGAATTCACCCCTCCACTTT - TRBJ1-6 TRBV5-6 14 -
CASSPNTGGSDGYTF TGTGCCAGCTCACCAAATACAGGGGGTTCCGATGGCTACACCTTC - TRBJ1-2 TRBV18 15 TRBD1
CASSEGRVPEKLFF TGTGCCAGCAGTGAAGGCCGAGTGCCGGAAAAACTGTTTTTT - TRBJ1-4 TRBV6-1 14 -
CASTKRTSPNTGELFF TGTGCCAGCACCAAAAGAACTAGTCCGAACACCGGGGAGCTGTTTTTT - TRBJ2-2 TRBV5-6 16 -
CATTVHTGELFF TGTGCCACCACGGTTCACACCGGGGAGCTGTTTTTT - TRBJ2-2 TRBV19 12 -
CASSLGSPAGAHTQYF TGTGCCAGCAGCTTAGGTTCTCCAGCGGGGGCCCATACGCAGTATTTT - TRBJ2-3 TRBV7-9 16 TRBD2
CASSFLAGLYEQYF TGTGCCAGCAGCTTTCTAGCGGGGCTCTACGAGCAGTACTTC - TRBJ2-7 TRBV7-2 14 TRBD2
CASSTGLAGGPWETQYF TGTGCCAGCAGCACGGGACTAGCGGGGGGGCCTTGGGAGACCCAGTACTTC - TRBJ2-5 TRBV2 17 TRBD2
CASKWTGTDGYTF TGTGCCAGCAAGTGGACAGGGACGGATGGCTACACCTTC - TRBJ1-2 TRBV6-5 13 TRBD1
CASSLSGEGEKLFF TGCGCCAGCAGCTTGTCAGGGGAGGGAGAAAAACTGTTTTTT - TRBJ1-4 TRBV5-1 14 -
CASSEQRGQGNTIYF TGTGCCAGCAGTGAACAAAGGGGGCAAGGAAACACCATATATTTT - TRBJ1-3 TRBV6-1 15 TRBD1